These 30 T cell receptor beta chains were sequenced from one sample in a study of shared clonotypes between healthy human individuals. Profiled with immunoSEQ multiplex PCR; TCRdb holds only in-frame clones, not every one. The sample consists of about 800,000 clones, approximately 96% of them appearing once. The naive CD8 subset, CD45RO-negative cells positively selected for CCR7, excluded terminally differentiated effector memory CD45RA+ cells. Sequencing was performed on naive CD8+ T cells sorted from blood. Receptors were obtained from a man under 40 in good health.

The V and J genes are TRBV15 and TRBJ2-7, with 9 bases fitting TRBD2. This CDR3 has 14 amino acids. Trimming cost V 5 bases and J 3 bases; bases outside gene matches: 5. CDR1 is LNHNV, CDR2 YYDKDF, per germline (reference sequence). CDR3 DNA: TGTGCCACCAGCGATAGCGGGAGTTTCTACGAGCAGTACTTC. It translates to CATSDSGSFYEQYF. The full variable domain, with the rest looked up from reference TRBV15 and TRBJ2-7, is DAMVIQNPRYQVTQFGKPVTLSCSQTLNHNVMYWYQQKSSQAPKLLFHYYDKDFNNEADTPDNFQSRRPNTSFCFLDIRSPGLGDTAMYLCATSDSGSFYEQYFGPGTRLTVT.

The count of this clone is one. The V call is TRBV6-1, the J call TRBJ2-7; D gene ambiguous. Germline lookup yields CDR1 MNHNS and CDR2 SASEGT. This CDR3 spans 15 amino acids. V shed 2 bases and J shed 2 bases, with 13 bases lying between them. The CDR3 nucleotides read TGTGCCAGCAGTGAATCAGAACTTGGGGCCTACGAGCAGTACTTC. Its protein product is CASSESELGAYEQYF.

The gene calls are TRBV28 and TRBJ1-1, with D hard to call. The CDR3 is 13 amino acids. Germline CDR1 MDHEN, CDR2 SYDVKM. V was pared by 10 bases and J by 4 bases, with 16 bases between. Written as DNA, the CDR3 is TGTGCCATCCAATGGGTAGCGGGCACTGAAGCTTTCTTT. Translation: CAIQWVAGTEAFF.

The V and J genes are TRBV7-9 and TRBJ2-5; D is unresolved. The germline V gene encodes CDR1 SEHNR and CDR2 FQNEAQ (reference sequence). V was clipped by 1 base and J by 5 bases, with 11 bases between them. This CDR3 region has 14 residues. CDR3 sequence reads: CASSLESVLETQYF. The DNA for the CDR3 is TGTGCCAGCAGCTTAGAGTCGGTTCTGGAGACCCAGTACTTC.

The CDR3 loop is CSVDPTNKETQYF. CDR3 DNA: TGCAGCGTTGACCCAACAAATAAAGAGACCCAGTACTTC. The genes are TRBV29-1 and TRBJ2-5; no reliable D call. The length of the CDR3 is 13 residues. Trimming left V 3 bases short and J 3 bases short, with 11 bases between. Per the germline V gene, CDR1 is SQVTM and CDR2 is ANQGSEA.

The CDR3 sequence is CASSLSKGRDEQFF. In DNA form, the CDR3 reads TGTGCCAGCAGTTTATCTAAGGGGAGGGATGAGCAGTTCTTC. The V call is TRBV27, the J call TRBJ2-1, with 7 bases aligning to TRBD2. The CDR3 extends over 14 amino acids. The germline V gene has CDR1 MNHEY and CDR2 SMNVEV (reference sequence). With 0 bases clipped from V and 8 bases from J, the junction kept 4 bases outside the gene matches.

In its sample, this clone was seen once. The chain recombines TRBV11-2 with TRBJ1-2; D gene unclear. Trimming removed 5 bases at V and 8 bases at J, with 15 bases between. The CDR3 covers 13 residues. Germline V gene data show CDR1 as SGHAT and CDR2 as FQNNGV. The CDR3 region has the DNA TGTGCCAGCAGCAAGACCTCGGGAAGCGGCTACACCTTC. Amino acid sequence: CASSKTSGSGYTF.

The rearrangement links TRBV14 to TRBJ2-7, with no clear D. Germline V CDR1 and CDR2: SGHDN, FVKESK. V lost 5 bases and J 2 bases, leaving 10 bases between the germline ends. The CDR3 loop spans 13 amino acids. Here the CDR3 DNA reads TGTGCCAGCAGCAAAACCCGGACCTACGAGCAGTACTTC. Amino acids: CASSKTRTYEQYF.

The rearrangement links TRBV4-1 to TRBJ2-2; D uncertain. This CDR3 region has 14 residues. V lost 0 bases and J 6 bases, leaving 8 bases between the germline ends. Germline CDR1 is MGHRA and CDR2 is YSYEKL. The CDR3: CASSQDLRPGELFF. In DNA, the CDR3 is TGCGCCAGCAGCCAAGATTTGAGACCCGGGGAGCTGTTTTTT.

The rearrangement joins TRBV11-2 to TRBJ1-1; D is possibly TRBD1 (5 bases). Germline-derived CDR1 and CDR2 are SGHAT and FQNNGV. The CDR3 is 15 amino acids. V gave up 7 bases and J gave up 1 base, with 16 bases separating them. The CDR3 DNA sequence: TGTGCCAGCAACCTAGTGGGGGGAGGGAACACTGAAGCTTTCTTT. Protein product: CASNLVGGGNTEAFF. Drawing the rest from reference TRBV11-2 and TRBJ1-1, the complete variable domain is EAGVAQSPRYKIIEKRQSVAFWCNPISGHATLYWYQQILGQGPKLLIQFQNNGVVDDSQLPKDRFSAERLKGVDSTLKIQPAKLEDSAVYLCASNLVGGGNTEAFFGQGTRLTVV.

This chain uses TRBV15 with TRBJ1-2, with D uncertain. CDR3 length: 15 residues. Deletions cut 0 bases from V and 1 base from J, with 9 bases between. Germline lookup yields CDR1 LNHNV and CDR2 YYDKDF (reference sequence). This CDR3 is CATSRDRSINYGYTF. CDR3 bases: TGTGCCACCAGCAGAGATCGAAGCATTAACTATGGCTACACCTTC.

This rearrangement joins TRBV7-2 to TRBJ2-3; no firm D call. Germline V lookup: CDR1 SGHTA, CDR2 FQGNSA. This CDR3 spans 12 amino acids. The V and J ends lost 7 bases and 4 bases respectively, with 9 bases between them. The CDR3 nucleotides are TGTGCCAGCAACCTTTTCGCAGATACGCAGTATTTT. It codes for CASNLFADTQYF. Full variable domain (missing parts from reference TRBV7-2 and TRBJ2-3): GAGVSQSPSNKVTEKGKDVELRCDPISGHTALYWYRQSLGQGLEFLIYFQGNSAPDKSGLPSDRFSAERTGGSVSTLTIQRTQQEDSAVYLCASNLFADTQYFGPGTRLTVL.

V usage is TRBV30 and J usage is TRBJ2-7; 13 nucleotides agree with TRBD2. V lost 0 bases to trimming and J lost 7 bases; unmatched junction nucleotides: 9. The CDR3 totals 16 residues. Germline-derived CDR1 and CDR2 are GTSNPN and SVGIG (reference sequence). CDR3 loop: CAWSVVGLAGPGEQYF. In DNA form, the CDR3 reads TGTGCCTGGAGTGTAGTGGGACTAGCGGGACCGGGAGAGCAGTACTTC.

This chain connects TRBV6-5 to TRBJ2-7, with a possible D match to TRBD2 (5 bases). Germline CDR1 reads MNHEY; CDR2 reads SVGAGI. The CDR3 spans 13 residues. The V and J ends lost 8 bases and 0 bases respectively, with 11 bases between them. The DNA for the CDR3 is TGTGCCAGCCTGGGCGGGTCCTCCTACGAGCAGTACTTC. This encodes CASLGGSSYEQYF.

The chain joins TRBV28 to TRBJ2-4; TRBD2 aligns across 14 bases. CDR1 MDHEN and CDR2 SYDVKM come from the germline V gene. The CDR3 length is 20 residues. V lost 5 bases, J lost 0 bases, and 12 bases stayed unmatched. The CDR3, as DNA: TGTGCCAGCAGTCCCAGACTAGCGGGAGGGCTTCTCCTAGCCAAAAACATTCAGTACTTC. It codes for CASSPRLAGGLLLAKNIQYF.

The V gene is TRBV28, the J gene TRBJ2-7; 11 bases fit TRBD1. V was clipped by 5 bases and J by 3 bases; unmatched bases: 9. The CDR3 sequence is 16 residues long. CDR1 is MDHEN and CDR2 is SYDVKM in the germline V gene. In nucleotides, the CDR3 is TGTGCCAGCAGTCCCTGGGACAGGGGGAATTTCTACGAGCAGTACTTC. Translated, it gives CASSPWDRGNFYEQYF.

The chain carries TRBV7-2 and TRBJ2-7, with TRBD1 matching over 11 bases. CDR3 length: 17 residues. Trimming at V came to 2 bases and at J to 2 bases, leaving 8 bases not matched to a gene. CDR1 is SGHTA, CDR2 FQGNSA, per germline. This chain's CDR3 is CASSLPGQGAPTYEQYF. The CDR3 nucleotides are TGTGCCAGCAGCTTACCAGGACAGGGGGCCCCAACCTACGAGCAGTACTTC.

CDR3 DNA: TGCGCCAGCAGCGAGGAAAGGGTTGGGGGCCTCGGGGCCAACGTCCTGACTTTC. Its protein product is CASSEERVGGLGANVLTF. This rearrangement joins TRBV4-3 to TRBJ2-6, with a tentative D call TRBD1 (6 bases). The CDR3 covers 18 residues. Germline CDR1 is LGHNA and CDR2 is YSLEER. With 5 bases removed from V and 4 bases from J, the gap between germline ends came to 21 bases.

J is TRBJ2-7 and V is TRBV15; D is undetermined. The CDR3 is 14 residues long. The V end lost 5 bases, the J end lost 2 bases, and 13 bases lay between the germline ends. Germline V CDR1 and CDR2: LNHNV, YYDKDF (reference sequence). CDR3: CATSDPAETYEQYF. The CDR3 DNA reads as TGTGCCACCAGCGACCCGGCAGAAACCTACGAGCAGTACTTC.

This rearrangement joins TRBV4-1 to TRBJ2-7, with D unclear. This CDR3 has 13 residues. V was pared by 1 base and J by 2 bases, with 6 bases between. Germline loops: CDR1 MGHRA, CDR2 YSYEKL. The DNA for the CDR3 is TGCGCCAGCAGCCAAGTATTAACCTACGAGCAGTACTTC. Encoded protein: CASSQVLTYEQYF.

This sequence joins TRBV5-1 and TRBJ2-7; perhaps TRBD1 as D (6 bases). Germline V CDR1 and CDR2: SGHRS, YFSETQ. The CDR3 contains 14 residues. V was trimmed by 4 bases and J by 3 bases, leaving 14 bases between them. The CDR3 loop reads CASSLGDTDYEQYF. The CDR3 DNA sequence: TGCGCCAGCAGCCTCGGGGACACGGACTACGAGCAGTACTTC.

This sequence joins TRBV9 and TRBJ2-7; 7 bases fit TRBD2. Trimming cost V 0 bases and J 4 bases; bases outside gene matches: 7. The CDR3 is made up of 15 amino acids. The germline CDR1 and CDR2 sequences are SGDLS and YYNGEE. The CDR3 region is CASSVGRASGYEQYF. CDR3 DNA sequence: TGTGCCAGCAGCGTAGGGCGAGCTAGCGGTTACGAGCAGTACTTC. Full variable domain (remainder filled in from reference TRBV9 and TRBJ2-7): DSGVTQTPKHLITATGQRVTLRCSPRSGDLSVYWYQQSLDQGLQFLIQYYNGEERAKGNILERFSAQQFPDLHSELNLSSLELGDSALYFCASSVGRASGYEQYFGPGTRLTVT.

The chain links TRBV7-3 to TRBJ2-7; D might be TRBD1 (5 bases). Trimming shortened V by 0 bases and J by 6 bases, and 15 bases separated the two germline ends. Per germline, CDR1 SGHTA and CDR2 FQGTGA. This CDR3 has 15 amino acids. The CDR3 here is CASSLTRRGVREQYF. The CDR3 DNA reads as TGTGCCAGCAGCTTAACGCGAAGGGGTGTCCGCGAGCAGTACTTC.

This rearrangement joins TRBV4-1 to TRBJ1-1; no clear D. V was cut by 0 bases and J by 8 bases, with 13 bases left in between. Germline-derived CDR1 and CDR2 are MGHRA and YSYEKL. This CDR3 contains 14 residues. The CDR3 reads CASSQESPWQEAFF. The CDR3 region has the DNA TGCGCCAGCAGCCAAGAATCTCCTTGGCAAGAAGCTTTCTTT.

V usage is TRBV7-2 and J usage is TRBJ2-3; weak D call: TRBD2 (5 bases). Trimming pared 2 bases from V and 6 bases from J, leaving 21 bases between. CDR1 and CDR2 (germline): SGHTA, FQGNSA. This CDR3 is built from 17 residues. CDR3 DNA sequence: TGTGCCAGCAGCTTACTAGGGCTAGGAGGAGAACTCGATACGCAGTATTTT. Protein product: CASSLLGLGGELDTQYF.

This chain links TRBV18 with TRBJ2-5; the D is unclear. CDR3 size: 11 residues. Germline loops: CDR1 KGHSH, CDR2 LQKENI. The V end lost 3 bases, the J end lost 5 bases, and 4 bases lay between the germline ends. The CDR3 loop reads CASSPAETQYF. The CDR3 DNA reads TGTGCCAGCTCACCTGCGGAGACCCAGTACTTC.

With respect to this clone: The sample has other DNA sequences that encode this CDR3 too. The chain is built from TRBV7-9 and TRBJ1-1, with 9 bases that match TRBD1. Trimming took 5 bases from V and 0 from J; bases not matched to a gene: 4. This CDR3 contains 15 residues. Germline V gives CDR1 SEHNR, CDR2 FQNEAQ (reference sequence). This chain's CDR3 is CASSPGQGMNTEAFF. The DNA of the CDR3 is TGTGCCAGCAGCCCCGGACAGGGGATGAACACTGAAGCTTTCTTT.

The chain is built from TRBV2 and TRBJ1-5, with TRBD1 as a possible D gene (5 bases). V dropped 5 bases and J dropped 1 base, with 9 bases sitting between them. CDR3 length: 14 residues. Germline loops: CDR1 SNHLY, CDR2 FYNNEI. The CDR3 loop reads CASSHRDSNQPQHF. CDR3 sequence (DNA): TGTGCCAGCAGTCACCGGGACAGCAATCAGCCCCAGCATTTT.

The chain recombines TRBV4-3 with TRBJ1-1; no reliable D call. Germline assignment: CDR1 LGHNA and CDR2 YSLEER. Trimming left V 0 bases short and J 0 bases short, with 11 bases between. The CDR3 totals 16 residues. The CDR3 loop reads CASSQDLAGLNTEAFF. CDR3 DNA: TGCGCCAGCAGCCAAGATTTGGCCGGGCTGAACACTGAAGCTTTCTTT.

Points on this clone: Other DNA sequences in the sample encode the same CDR3. J is TRBJ2-2 and V is TRBV11-3, with D perhaps matching TRBD1 or TRBD2 (7 bases each). CDR3 size: 17 residues. Germline loops: CDR1 SGHNT, CDR2 YENEEA. V shed 4 bases and J shed 5 bases, with 20 bases lying between them. CDR3 protein: CASSSHNIQGGTGELFF. CDR3 nucleotide sequence: TGTGCCAGCAGCTCTCACAATATCCAGGGGGGGACCGGGGAGCTGTTTTTT.